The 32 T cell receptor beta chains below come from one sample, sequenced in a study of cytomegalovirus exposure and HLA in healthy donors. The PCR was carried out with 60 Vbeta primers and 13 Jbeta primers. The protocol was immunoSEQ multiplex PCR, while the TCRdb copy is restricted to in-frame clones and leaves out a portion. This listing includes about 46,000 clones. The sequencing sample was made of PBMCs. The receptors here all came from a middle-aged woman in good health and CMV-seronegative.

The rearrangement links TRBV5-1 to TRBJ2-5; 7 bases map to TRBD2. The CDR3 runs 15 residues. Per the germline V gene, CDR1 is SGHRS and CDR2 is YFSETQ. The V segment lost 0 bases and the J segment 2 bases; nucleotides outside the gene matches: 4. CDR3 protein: CASSLVGGGQETQYF. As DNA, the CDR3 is TGCGCCAGCAGCTTGGTAGGCGGGGGACAAGAGACCCAGTACTTC.

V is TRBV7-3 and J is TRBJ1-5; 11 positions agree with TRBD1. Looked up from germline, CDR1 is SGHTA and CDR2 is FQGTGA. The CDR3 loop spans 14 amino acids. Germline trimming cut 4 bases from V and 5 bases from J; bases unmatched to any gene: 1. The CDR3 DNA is TGTGCCAGCAGCTGGACAGGGGGCGATCAGCCCCAGCATTTT. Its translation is CASSWTGGDQPQHF.

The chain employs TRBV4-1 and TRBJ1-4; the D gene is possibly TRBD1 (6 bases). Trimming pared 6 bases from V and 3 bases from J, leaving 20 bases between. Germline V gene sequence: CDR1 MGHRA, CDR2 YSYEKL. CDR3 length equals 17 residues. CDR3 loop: CASSLSLAGAANEKLFF. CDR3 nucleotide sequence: TGCGCCAGCAGTCTTAGCCTGGCGGGGGCGGCTAATGAAAAACTGTTTTTT.

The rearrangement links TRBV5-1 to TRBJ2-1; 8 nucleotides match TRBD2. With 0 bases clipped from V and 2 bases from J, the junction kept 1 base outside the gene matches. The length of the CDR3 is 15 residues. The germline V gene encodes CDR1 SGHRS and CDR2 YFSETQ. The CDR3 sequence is CASSLEGLAYNEQFF. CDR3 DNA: TGCGCCAGCAGCTTGGAGGGACTAGCCTACAATGAGCAGTTCTTC.

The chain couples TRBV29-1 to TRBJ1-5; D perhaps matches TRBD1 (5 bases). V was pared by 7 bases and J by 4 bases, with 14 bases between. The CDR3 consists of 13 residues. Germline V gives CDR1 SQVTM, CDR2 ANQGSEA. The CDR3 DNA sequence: TGCAGCGCCCTCCTCGGGGGTAATCAGCCCCAGCATTTT. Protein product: CSALLGGNQPQHF.

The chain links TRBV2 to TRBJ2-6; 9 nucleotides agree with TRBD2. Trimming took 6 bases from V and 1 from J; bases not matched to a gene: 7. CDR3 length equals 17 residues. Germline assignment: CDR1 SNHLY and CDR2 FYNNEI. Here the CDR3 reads CASSPAGGISGANVLTF. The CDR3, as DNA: TGTGCCAGCAGCCCCGCGGGGGGGATTTCTGGGGCCAACGTCCTGACTTTC.

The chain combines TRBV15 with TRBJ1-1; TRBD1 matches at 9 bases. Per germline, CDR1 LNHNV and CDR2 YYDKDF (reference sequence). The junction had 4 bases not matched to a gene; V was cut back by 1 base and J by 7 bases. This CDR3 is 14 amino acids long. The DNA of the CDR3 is TGTGCCACCAGCAGAGGGGGGACAGGGTTTGAAGCTTTCTTT. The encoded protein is CATSRGGTGFEAFF.

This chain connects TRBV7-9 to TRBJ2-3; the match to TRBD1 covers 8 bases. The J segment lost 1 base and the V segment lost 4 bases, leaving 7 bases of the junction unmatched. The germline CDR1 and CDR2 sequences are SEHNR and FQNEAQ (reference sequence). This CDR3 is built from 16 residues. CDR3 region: CASSSLRGRGTDTQYF. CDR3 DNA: TGTGCCAGCAGCTCGCTCAGGGGGCGCGGCACAGATACGCAGTATTTT.

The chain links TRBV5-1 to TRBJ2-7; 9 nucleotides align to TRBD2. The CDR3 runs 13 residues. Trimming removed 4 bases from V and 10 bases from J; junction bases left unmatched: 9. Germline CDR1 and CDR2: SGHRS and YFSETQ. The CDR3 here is CASSPPLAGIQYF. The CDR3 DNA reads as TGCGCCAGCAGCCCCCCCCTAGCGGGGATTCAGTACTTC. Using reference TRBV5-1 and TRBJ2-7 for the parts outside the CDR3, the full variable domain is KAGVTQTPRYLIKTRGQQVTLSCSPISGHRSVSWYQQTPGQGLQFLFEYFSETQRNKGNFPGRFSGRQFSNSRSEMNVSTLELGDSALYLCASSPPLAGIQYFGPGTRLTVT.

The CDR3, as DNA: TGTGCCTGGAGCCCAGTTGGCACTGAAGCTTTCTTT. Protein product: CAWSPVGTEAFF. The genes are TRBV30 and TRBJ1-1, with no clear D. Trimming took 3 bases from V and 4 from J, leaving 9 bases between them. The CDR3 has 12 residues. Germline assignment: CDR1 GTSNPN and CDR2 SVGIG (reference sequence).

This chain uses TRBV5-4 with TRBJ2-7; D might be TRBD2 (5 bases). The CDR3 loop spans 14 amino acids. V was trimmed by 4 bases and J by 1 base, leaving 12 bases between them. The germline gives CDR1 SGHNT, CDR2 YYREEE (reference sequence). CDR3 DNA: TGTGCCAGCAGCCTTGGGGAGCTTTCCTACGAGCAGTACTTC. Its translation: CASSLGELSYEQYF.

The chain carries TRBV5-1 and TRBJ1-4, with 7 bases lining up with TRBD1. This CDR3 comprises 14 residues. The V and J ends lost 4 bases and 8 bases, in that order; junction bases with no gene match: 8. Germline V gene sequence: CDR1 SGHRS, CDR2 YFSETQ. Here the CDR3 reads CASSLFGQEEKLFF. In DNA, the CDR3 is TGCGCCAGCAGCCTATTCGGACAGGAGGAAAAACTGTTTTTT. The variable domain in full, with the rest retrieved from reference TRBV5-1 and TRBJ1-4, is KAGVTQTPRYLIKTRGQQVTLSCSPISGHRSVSWYQQTPGQGLQFLFEYFSETQRNKGNFPGRFSGRQFSNSRSEMNVSTLELGDSALYLCASSLFGQEEKLFFGSGTQLSVL.

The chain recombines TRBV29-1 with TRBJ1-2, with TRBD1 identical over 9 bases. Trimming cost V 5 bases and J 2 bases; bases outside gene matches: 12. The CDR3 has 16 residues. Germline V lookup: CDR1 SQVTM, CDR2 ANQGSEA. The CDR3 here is CSVSPRDRAINYGYTF. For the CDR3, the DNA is TGCAGCGTTTCCCCAAGGGACAGGGCGATAAACTATGGCTACACCTTC. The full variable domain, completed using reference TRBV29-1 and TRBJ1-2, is SAVISQKPSRDICQRGTSLTIQCQVDSQVTMMFWYRQQPGQSLTLIATANQGSEATYESGFVIDKFPISRPNLTFSTLTVSNMSPEDSSIYLCSVSPRDRAINYGYTFGSGTRLTVV.

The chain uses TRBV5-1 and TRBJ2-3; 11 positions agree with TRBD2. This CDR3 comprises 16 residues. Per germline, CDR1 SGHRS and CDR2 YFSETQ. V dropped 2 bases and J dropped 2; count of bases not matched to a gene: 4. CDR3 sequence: CASSFSGRADTDTQYF. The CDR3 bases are TGCGCCAGCAGCTTTAGCGGGAGGGCCGACACAGATACGCAGTATTTT. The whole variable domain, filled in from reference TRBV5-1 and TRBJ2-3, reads KAGVTQTPRYLIKTRGQQVTLSCSPISGHRSVSWYQQTPGQGLQFLFEYFSETQRNKGNFPGRFSGRQFSNSRSEMNVSTLELGDSALYLCASSFSGRADTDTQYFGPGTRLTVL.

The CDR3 is CASAWTSAGTDTQYF. CDR3 DNA sequence: TGTGCCAGCGCATGGACTAGCGCTGGCACAGATACGCAGTATTTT. The V gene is TRBV2, the J gene TRBJ2-3; TRBD2 matches 9 bases. V gave up 8 bases and J gave up 1 base; unmatched junction bases: 7. The CDR3 is 15 residues long. CDR1 and CDR2 from the germline V gene are SNHLY and FYNNEI.

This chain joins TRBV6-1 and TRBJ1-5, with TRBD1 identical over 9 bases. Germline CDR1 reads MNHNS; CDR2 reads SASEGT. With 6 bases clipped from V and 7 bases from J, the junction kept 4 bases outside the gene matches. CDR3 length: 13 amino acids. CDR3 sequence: CASRRTGVQPQHF. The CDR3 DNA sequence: TGTGCCAGCAGACGGACAGGGGTCCAGCCCCAGCATTTT.

CDR3 amino acids: CSAGALGGRTF. CDR3 nucleotide sequence: TGCAGTGCTGGAGCTTTGGGGGGAAGGACCTTC. The V call is TRBV20-1, the J call TRBJ1-2, with D possibly TRBD1 on 5 matching bases. Germline values: CDR1 DFQATT, CDR2 SNEGSKA (reference sequence). V was shortened by 5 bases and J by 14 bases, with 18 bases between the two germline ends. The CDR3 is 11 residues long.

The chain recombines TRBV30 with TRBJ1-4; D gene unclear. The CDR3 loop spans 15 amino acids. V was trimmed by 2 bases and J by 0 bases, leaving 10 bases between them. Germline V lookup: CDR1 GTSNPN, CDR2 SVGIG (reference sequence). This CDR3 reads CAWSSGRATNEKLFF. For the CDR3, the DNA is TGTGCCTGGAGTAGCGGGAGGGCAACTAATGAAAAACTGTTTTTT.

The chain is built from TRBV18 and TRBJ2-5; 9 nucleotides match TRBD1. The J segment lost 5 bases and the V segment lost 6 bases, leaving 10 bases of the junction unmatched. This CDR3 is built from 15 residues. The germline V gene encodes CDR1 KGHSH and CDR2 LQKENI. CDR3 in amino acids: CASSPDRGGMETQYF. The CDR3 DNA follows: TGTGCCAGCTCCCCGGACAGGGGAGGAATGGAGACCCAGTACTTC.

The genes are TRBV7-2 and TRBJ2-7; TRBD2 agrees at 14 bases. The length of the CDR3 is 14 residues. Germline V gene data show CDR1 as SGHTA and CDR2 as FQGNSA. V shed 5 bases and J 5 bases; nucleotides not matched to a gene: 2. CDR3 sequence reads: CASSLGLAGDEQYF. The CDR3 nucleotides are TGTGCCAGCAGCCTGGGACTAGCGGGGGACGAGCAGTACTTC.

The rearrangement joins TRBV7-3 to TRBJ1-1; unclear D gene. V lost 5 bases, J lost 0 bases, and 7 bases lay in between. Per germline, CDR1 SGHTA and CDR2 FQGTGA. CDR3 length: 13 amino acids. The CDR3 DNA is TGTGCCAGCAGCGGGCAGGTGAACACTGAAGCTTTCTTT. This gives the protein CASSGQVNTEAFF. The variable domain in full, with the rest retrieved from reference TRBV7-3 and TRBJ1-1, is GAGVSQTPSNKVTEKGKYVELRCDPISGHTALYWYRQSLGQGPEFLIYFQGTGAADDSGLPNDRFFAVRPEGSVSTLKIQRTERGDSAVYLCASSGQVNTEAFFGQGTRLTVV.

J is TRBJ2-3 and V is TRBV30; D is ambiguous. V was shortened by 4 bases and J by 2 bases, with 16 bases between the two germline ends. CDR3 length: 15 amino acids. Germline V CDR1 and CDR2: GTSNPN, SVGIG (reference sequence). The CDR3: CAWTPRSSFTDTQYF. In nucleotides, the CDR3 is TGTGCCTGGACCCCTCGGAGCTCGTTCACAGATACGCAGTATTTT.

The CDR3 sequence: CASSVYRDGYTF. As DNA, the CDR3 is TGTGCCAGCAGTGTGTACAGGGATGGCTACACCTTC. V and J are TRBV28 and TRBJ1-2, with TRBD1 as a possible D gene (6 bases). This CDR3 region has 12 residues. Trimming left V 5 bases short and J 6 bases short, with 10 bases between. From germline, CDR1 is MDHEN and CDR2 SYDVKM.

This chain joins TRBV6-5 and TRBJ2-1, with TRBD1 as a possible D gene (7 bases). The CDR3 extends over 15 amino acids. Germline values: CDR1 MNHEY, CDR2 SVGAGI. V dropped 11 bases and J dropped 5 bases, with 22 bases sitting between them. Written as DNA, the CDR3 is TGTGCCGTTCGGTTGGGGGGACAGTCTGACAATGAGCAGTTCTTC. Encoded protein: CAVRLGGQSDNEQFF.

The CDR3 nucleotides read TGCAGCGCTGACAGGGGTCTGGGACTAGCGGGAGGGCGCAGCACAGATACGCAGTATTTT. This codes for CSADRGLGLAGGRSTDTQYF. The chain joins TRBV29-1 to TRBJ2-3, with TRBD2 matching over 16 bases. The CDR3 loop spans 20 amino acids. The V gene's germline CDR1 is SQVTM and CDR2 ANQGSEA. Trimming cost V 7 bases and J 0 bases; bases outside gene matches: 16.

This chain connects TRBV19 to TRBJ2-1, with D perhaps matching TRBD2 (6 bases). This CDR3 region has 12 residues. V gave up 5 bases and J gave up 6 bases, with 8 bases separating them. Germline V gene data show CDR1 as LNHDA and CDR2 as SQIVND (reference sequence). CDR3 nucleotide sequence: TGTGCCAGTAGTGGTAGCGGCAATGAGCAGTTCTTC. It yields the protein CASSGSGNEQFF.

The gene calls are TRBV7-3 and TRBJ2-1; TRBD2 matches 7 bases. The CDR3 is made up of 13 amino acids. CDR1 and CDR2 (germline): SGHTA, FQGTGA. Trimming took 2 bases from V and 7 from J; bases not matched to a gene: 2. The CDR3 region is CASSLLGRNEQFF. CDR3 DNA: TGTGCCAGCAGCTTACTCGGGAGGAATGAGCAGTTCTTC.

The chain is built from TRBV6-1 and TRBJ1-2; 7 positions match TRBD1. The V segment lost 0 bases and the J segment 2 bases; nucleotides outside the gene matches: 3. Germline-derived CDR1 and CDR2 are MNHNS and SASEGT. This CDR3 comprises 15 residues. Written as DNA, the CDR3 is TGTGCCAGCAGTGAAGCTCTCAGGGGGAACTATGGCTACACCTTC. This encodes CASSEALRGNYGYTF.

As DNA, the CDR3 is TGTGCCAGCAGCCCCTCCGGGGGAGTGAACAATGAGCAGTTCTTC. Its protein is CASSPSGGVNNEQFF. The gene calls are TRBV6-5 and TRBJ2-1; TRBD2 is a possible D gene (6 bases). From germline, CDR1 is MNHEY and CDR2 SVGAGI. The V end lost 6 bases, the J end lost 5 bases, and 17 bases lay between the germline ends. This CDR3 contains 15 residues.

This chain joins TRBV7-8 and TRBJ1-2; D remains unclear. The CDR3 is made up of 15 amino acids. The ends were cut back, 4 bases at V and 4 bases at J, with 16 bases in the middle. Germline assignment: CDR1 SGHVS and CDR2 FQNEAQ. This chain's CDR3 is CASSSFGVTGYGYTF. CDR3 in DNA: TGTGCCAGCAGCTCGTTCGGGGTGACGGGCTATGGCTACACCTTC.

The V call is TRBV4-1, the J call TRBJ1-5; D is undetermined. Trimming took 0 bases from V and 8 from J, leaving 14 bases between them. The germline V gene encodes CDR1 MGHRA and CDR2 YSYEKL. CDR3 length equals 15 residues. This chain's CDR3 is CASSQESGPQKPQHF. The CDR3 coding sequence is TGCGCCAGCAGCCAAGAATCAGGCCCCCAGAAGCCCCAGCATTTT.

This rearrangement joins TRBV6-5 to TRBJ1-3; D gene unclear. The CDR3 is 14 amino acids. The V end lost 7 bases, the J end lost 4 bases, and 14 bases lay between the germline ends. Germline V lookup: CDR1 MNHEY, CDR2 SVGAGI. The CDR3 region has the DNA TGTGCCAGCACCTTTCCCGCGGGCGGAAACACCATATATTTT. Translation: CASTFPAGGNTIYF.